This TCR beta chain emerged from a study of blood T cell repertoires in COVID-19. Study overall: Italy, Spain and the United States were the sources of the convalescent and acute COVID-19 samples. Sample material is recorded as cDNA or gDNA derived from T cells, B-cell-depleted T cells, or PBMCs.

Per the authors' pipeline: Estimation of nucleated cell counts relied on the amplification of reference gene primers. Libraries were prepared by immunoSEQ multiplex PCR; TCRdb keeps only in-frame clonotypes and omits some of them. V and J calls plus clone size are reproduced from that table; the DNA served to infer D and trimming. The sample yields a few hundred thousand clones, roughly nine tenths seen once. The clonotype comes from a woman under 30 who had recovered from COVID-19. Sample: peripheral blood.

The CDR3 region has the DNA TGTGCCAGCAGTTACTCGCCGCCGGGACTAAATTCACCCCTCCACTTT. It encodes CASSYSPPGLNSPLHF. J is TRBJ1-6 and V is TRBV6-5, with a weak D call TRBD1 (5 bases). CDR3 length: 16 residues. V lost 0 bases to trimming and J lost 7 bases, with 13 bases between them. Per the germline V gene, CDR1 is MNHEY and CDR2 is SVGAGI.